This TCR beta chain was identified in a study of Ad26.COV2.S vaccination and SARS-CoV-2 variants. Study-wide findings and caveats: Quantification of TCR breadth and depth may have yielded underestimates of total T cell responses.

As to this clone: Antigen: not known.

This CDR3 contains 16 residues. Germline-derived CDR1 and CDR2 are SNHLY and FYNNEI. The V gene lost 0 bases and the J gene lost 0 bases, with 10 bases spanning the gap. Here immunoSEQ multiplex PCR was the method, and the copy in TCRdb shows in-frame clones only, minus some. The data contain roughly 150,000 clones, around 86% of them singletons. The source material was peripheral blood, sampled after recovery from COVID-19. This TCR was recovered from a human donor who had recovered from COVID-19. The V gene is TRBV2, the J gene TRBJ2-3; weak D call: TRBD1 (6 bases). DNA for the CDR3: TGTGCCAGCAGTGAAGCGGCAGGGGTCAGCACAGATACGCAGTATTTT. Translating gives CASSEAAGVSTDTQYF.